This T cell receptor (beta chain) was identified in a study of T cells in Graves' hyperthyroidism and ophthalmopathy. General observations from the study: Blood samples included most of the expanded thyroid clonotypes exceeding 0.001.

RNA transcripts gave rise to amplified TCR beta CDR3 regions. The primer set for the first-round RT-PCR of the TCR CDR3 was HTBI. Each CDR3 protein gets one entry after TCRdb re-called the multiplex PCR reads with MiXCR. In the table there are 500,000 to 800,000 distinct CDR3 sequences, roughly 45% of which are singletons. Comments on this clonotype: The antigen is undetermined.

The CDR3 is made up of 13 amino acids. V was shortened by 3 bases and J by 1 base, with 9 bases between the two germline ends. Germline V gene lookup returns CDR1 DFQATT and CDR2 SNEGSKA (reference sequence). The sequence derives from an adult man with Graves' disease, either hyperthyroidism or ophthalmopathy (not recorded which). The specimen sequenced was peripheral blood or thyroid tissue (not recorded which). This chain links TRBV20-1 with TRBJ1-1; D is possibly TRBD1 (5 bases). The CDR3 nucleotides are TGCAGTGCTAGTTGGGGCCAGAACACTGAAGCTTTCTTT. It translates to CSASWGQNTEAFF.